This T cell receptor beta chain was captured by sequencing in a study of cytomegalovirus exposure and HLA in healthy donors. Germline assignment: CDR1 LGHNA and CDR2 YSLEER. V gave up 5 bases and J gave up 6 bases, with 23 bases separating them. The length of the CDR3 is 17 residues. PCR used 60 Vbeta primers and 13 Jbeta primers. Measured with immunoSEQ multiplex PCR; TCRdb has only the in-frame clones, and not every one. The table lists approximately 160,000 clones, 60% to 85% of them singletons. The sequencing input was PBMCs. The receptor was isolated from a woman aged 45-59 years in good health and CMV-seropositive. The chain uses TRBV4-3 and TRBJ2-1, with D tentatively TRBD1 (6 bases). The CDR3 DNA reads TGCGCCAGCAGCGAGGACAGAAGCCTCGCAGTTGGCAATGAGCAGTTCTTC. Translation gives CASSEDRSLAVGNEQFF.